This is a list of T cell receptor beta chains from one sample in a study of T-cell reconstitution after alpha-beta-depleted transplantation in children. TCRdb used MiXCR to reprocess the PCR reads, holding one entry per CDR3 protein. The repertoire has 230,000 or so distinct CDR3 sequences, about 12% of them found once; the top ten carry about 2.6%. Source: PBMCs from the stem cell graft donor, taken from the stem cell graft. All receptors derive from a human donor who donated a stem cell graft to a child with acute lymphoblastic leukemia. Both conserved end residues are part of each CDR3. Fields, in order: D gene, clone size, V gene, J gene, CDR3 DNA, CDR3 protein. D genes are given only for firm matches. Size tells how often a clone was seen (once, few, many) or the class of an expanded clone, and some rows leave it out.

d_gene: .
abundance: many
v_gene: TRBV12-3/TRBV12-4
j_gene: TRBJ1-4
CDR3nt: TGTGCCAGCAGTTTACAGGGAATACTGTTTTTT
CDR3aa: CASSLQGILFF

d_gene: .
abundance: many
v_gene: TRBV10-3
j_gene: TRBJ1-6
CDR3nt: TGTGCCATCGGGCAGCCCACGAATTCACCCCTCCACTTT
CDR3aa: CAIGQPTNSPLHF

d_gene: TRBD2
abundance: many
v_gene: TRBV20-1
j_gene: TRBJ2-1
CDR3nt: TGCAGTGCTAGGGGCATGGGACTAGCGGGCGGAGGGGAGCAGTTCTTC
CDR3aa: CSARGMGLAGGGEQFF

d_gene: TRBD2
abundance: many
v_gene: TRBV15
j_gene: TRBJ2-5
CDR3nt: TGTGCCACCAGCAGAGTCTTAGCGGGATTAGAGACCCAGTACTTC
CDR3aa: CATSRVLAGLETQYF

d_gene: TRBD1
abundance: many
v_gene: TRBV30
j_gene: TRBJ2-4
CDR3nt: TGTGCCTGGAGTCGGACAGGGGGCATTTCGAAAAACATTCAGTACTTC
CDR3aa: CAWSRTGGISKNIQYF

d_gene: .
abundance: many
v_gene: TRBV24-1
j_gene: TRBJ2-1
CDR3nt: TGTGCCACCAGTGTTTCCAGGGCTTACAATGAGCAGTTCTTC
CDR3aa: CATSVSRAYNEQFF

d_gene: .
abundance: many
v_gene: TRBV20-1
j_gene: TRBJ2-3
CDR3nt: TGCAGCTTACGAGCCGAGGTCGTACACACAGATACGCAGTATTTT
CDR3aa: CSLRAEVVHTDTQYF

d_gene: .
abundance: many
v_gene: TRBV5-1
j_gene: TRBJ1-2
CDR3nt: TGCGCCAGCAGCTGGGACGTAAACTATGGCTACACCTTC
CDR3aa: CASSWDVNYGYTF

d_gene: .
abundance: many
v_gene: TRBV12-3/TRBV12-4
j_gene: TRBJ1-1
CDR3nt: TGTGCCAGCATTCAAGGGAATACTGAAGCTTTCTTT
CDR3aa: CASIQGNTEAFF

d_gene: TRBD2
abundance: many
v_gene: TRBV6-4
j_gene: TRBJ2-7
CDR3nt: TGTGCCAGCAGTTTTCTAGCGGGAGGCGCCTACGAGCAGTACTTC
CDR3aa: CASSFLAGGAYEQYF

d_gene: TRBD2
abundance: many
v_gene: TRBV4-1
j_gene: TRBJ2-5
CDR3nt: TGCGCCAGCAGCCAGCTTCCCGGGGGGGAGACCCAGTACTTC
CDR3aa: CASSQLPGGETQYF

d_gene: .
abundance: many
v_gene: TRBV9
j_gene: TRBJ2-1
CDR3nt: TGTGCCAGCAGCGGACGGGGAAATGAGCAGTTCTTC
CDR3aa: CASSGRGNEQFF

d_gene: .
abundance: many
v_gene: TRBV4-2
j_gene: TRBJ2-4
CDR3nt: TGTGCCAGCAGCCAAGATCGGCTTAGCATCAAAAACATTCAGTACTTC
CDR3aa: CASSQDRLSIKNIQYF

d_gene: .
abundance: many
v_gene: TRBV27
j_gene: TRBJ2-7
CDR3nt: TGTGCCAGCAGTTTATCGGGCAGTAAACACGAGCAGTACTTC
CDR3aa: CASSLSGSKHEQYF

d_gene: .
abundance: few
v_gene: TRBV6-1
j_gene: TRBJ1-1
CDR3nt: TGTGCCAGCAGATCGCTTTTACAGGGTCAGAGGACTGAAGCTTTCTTT
CDR3aa: CASRSLLQGQRTEAFF

d_gene: .
abundance: many
v_gene: TRBV5-1
j_gene: TRBJ2-2
CDR3nt: TGCGCCAGCAGCTTGACCGGACCTAACACCGGGGAGCTGTTTTTT
CDR3aa: CASSLTGPNTGELFF

d_gene: TRBD1
abundance: many
v_gene: TRBV9
j_gene: TRBJ1-1
CDR3nt: TGTGCCAGCAGCGAGACAGGGGGTGACACTGAAGCTTTCTTT
CDR3aa: CASSETGGDTEAFF

d_gene: TRBD1
abundance: many
v_gene: TRBV2
j_gene: TRBJ1-4
CDR3nt: TGTGCCAGCAGCGCACTGGGACAGGGCTCTAAGAAACTGTTTTTT
CDR3aa: CASSALGQGSKKLFF

d_gene: TRBD2
abundance: many
v_gene: TRBV7-6
j_gene: TRBJ2-1
CDR3nt: TGTGCCAGCAGCCTTACCCGACTAGCGGGGGGGCGTAATGAGCAGTTCTTC
CDR3aa: CASSLTRLAGGRNEQFF

d_gene: .
abundance: many
v_gene: TRBV7-2
j_gene: TRBJ1-2
CDR3nt: TGTGCCAGCAGCCTTTCGCGGGCTCATGGCTACACCTTC
CDR3aa: CASSLSRAHGYTF

d_gene: .
abundance: many
v_gene: TRBV20-1
j_gene: TRBJ1-1
CDR3nt: TGCAGTGCTAGAGATACCAAAGGGACTGAAGCTTTCTTT
CDR3aa: CSARDTKGTEAFF

d_gene: TRBD2
abundance: many
v_gene: TRBV7-2
j_gene: TRBJ2-7
CDR3nt: TGTGCCAGCAGCTTAAGCAGCGGGGGACTGTACGAGCAGTACTTC
CDR3aa: CASSLSSGGLYEQYF

d_gene: .
abundance: many
v_gene: TRBV9
j_gene: TRBJ1-1
CDR3nt: TGTGCCAGCAGCGTAGCCAGGGAAGGTGCTGAAGCTTTCTTT
CDR3aa: CASSVAREGAEAFF

d_gene: .
abundance: many
v_gene: TRBV12-3/TRBV12-4
j_gene: TRBJ2-1
CDR3nt: TGTGCCAGCAGTTTTATTGTCTCCACCTACAATGAGCAGTTCTTC
CDR3aa: CASSFIVSTYNEQFF

d_gene: TRBD2
abundance: .
v_gene: TRBV6-5
j_gene: TRBJ2-5
CDR3nt: TGTGCCAGCAGTTCTGCGGGGGGGGTTCAAGAGACCCAGTACTTC
CDR3aa: CASSSAGGVQETQYF

d_gene: TRBD1
abundance: many
v_gene: TRBV11-1
j_gene: TRBJ1-4
CDR3nt: TGTGCCAGCAGCCCAGACCGCTGGCGGGACAGGGCGGATTCTAATGAAAAACTGTTTTTT
CDR3aa: CASSPDRWRDRADSNEKLFF

d_gene: TRBD1
abundance: many
v_gene: TRBV4-3
j_gene: TRBJ1-1
CDR3nt: TGCGCCAGCAGCCAATCCAGGGGGGGCACGGGCACTGAAGCTTTCTTT
CDR3aa: CASSQSRGGTGTEAFF

d_gene: .
abundance: many
v_gene: TRBV28
j_gene: TRBJ2-7
CDR3nt: TGTGCCAGCAGTCCTTCCCTTTGGGGGGCCCCCAACGAGCAGTACTTC
CDR3aa: CASSPSLWGAPNEQYF

d_gene: .
abundance: many
v_gene: TRBV28
j_gene: TRBJ2-1
CDR3nt: TGTGCCAGCATTGGAGGACCGACGTTCTACAATGAGCAGTTCTTC
CDR3aa: CASIGGPTFYNEQFF

d_gene: .
abundance: many
v_gene: TRBV20-1
j_gene: TRBJ2-1
CDR3nt: TGCAGTGTAGGATACCCAAATGAGCAGTTCTTC
CDR3aa: CSVGYPNEQFF

d_gene: TRBD1
abundance: many
v_gene: TRBV12-3/TRBV12-4
j_gene: TRBJ2-7
CDR3nt: TGTGCCAGCAGCGGGGACAGGGGGCTCGGCGAGCAGTACTTC
CDR3aa: CASSGDRGLGEQYF

d_gene: .
abundance: .
v_gene: TRBV27
j_gene: TRBJ1-2
CDR3nt: TGTGCCAGCAGTTTACAGGGTGGAGGGTATGGCTACACCTTC
CDR3aa: CASSLQGGGYGYTF

d_gene: TRBD2
abundance: many
v_gene: TRBV5-1
j_gene: TRBJ2-1
CDR3nt: TGCGCCAGCAGCTCGGGACTAGCGGGGGGGCTAGTGGATGAGCAGTTCTTC
CDR3aa: CASSSGLAGGLVDEQFF

d_gene: .
abundance: many
v_gene: TRBV20-1
j_gene: TRBJ2-1
CDR3nt: TGCAGTGCTAGGGGAGCGTCAGGGGTCCGGTTCTACAATGAGCAGTTCTTC
CDR3aa: CSARGASGVRFYNEQFF

d_gene: .
abundance: many
v_gene: TRBV27
j_gene: TRBJ1-2
CDR3nt: TGTGCCAGCAGTTTAAAAGGGAACTATGGCTACACCTTC
CDR3aa: CASSLKGNYGYTF

d_gene: .
abundance: .
v_gene: TRBV4-2
j_gene: TRBJ2-5
CDR3nt: TGTGCCAGCAGCCAAGGGGACGAGACCCAGTACTTC
CDR3aa: CASSQGDETQYF

d_gene: TRBD1
abundance: many
v_gene: TRBV10-3
j_gene: TRBJ2-3
CDR3nt: TGTGCCATCAGACCCGGACAGGGAGACACAGATACGCAGTATTTT
CDR3aa: CAIRPGQGDTDTQYF

d_gene: .
abundance: few
v_gene: TRBV20-1
j_gene: TRBJ1-5
CDR3nt: TGCAGTGCCAACCTCCCCAGGGACGGTCAGCCCCAGCATTTT
CDR3aa: CSANLPRDGQPQHF

d_gene: .
abundance: many
v_gene: TRBV5-1
j_gene: TRBJ1-2
CDR3nt: TGCGCCAGCAGCTTGGCCGACAGTGACTATGGCTACACCTTC
CDR3aa: CASSLADSDYGYTF

d_gene: .
abundance: many
v_gene: TRBV7-2
j_gene: TRBJ2-5
CDR3nt: TGTGCCAGCAGCTTAGTGGGTTTTGGGGCCCAAGAGACCCAGTACTTC
CDR3aa: CASSLVGFGAQETQYF

d_gene: .
abundance: many
v_gene: TRBV10-3
j_gene: TRBJ2-1
CDR3nt: TGTGCCGCTAACGGGGAAACTTTAAATGAGCAGTTCTTC
CDR3aa: CAANGETLNEQFF

d_gene: .
abundance: many
v_gene: TRBV18
j_gene: TRBJ2-3
CDR3nt: TGTGCCAGCTCACCACCGGGCACAGATACGCAGTATTTT
CDR3aa: CASSPPGTDTQYF

d_gene: .
abundance: few
v_gene: TRBV27
j_gene: TRBJ2-2
CDR3nt: TGTGCCAGCAGTAGACAGGCAAACACCGGGGAGCTGTTTTTT
CDR3aa: CASSRQANTGELFF

d_gene: .
abundance: many
v_gene: TRBV20-1
j_gene: TRBJ2-7
CDR3nt: TGCAGTGCTAGTGGAGCGGTCAGCTCCTACGAGCAGTACTTC
CDR3aa: CSASGAVSSYEQYF

d_gene: TRBD1
abundance: .
v_gene: TRBV5-1
j_gene: TRBJ2-5
CDR3nt: TGCGCCAGCAGCTCGGGACAGGCGCACGAGACCCAGTACTTC
CDR3aa: CASSSGQAHETQYF

d_gene: .
abundance: .
v_gene: TRBV20-1
j_gene: TRBJ2-5
CDR3nt: TGCAGTGCTAGAAGGAGCGCTAGGTACTTC
CDR3aa: CSARRSARYF

d_gene: .
abundance: once
v_gene: TRBV3-1
j_gene: TRBJ1-2
CDR3nt: TGTGCCAGCAGCCAAGATTTCGGGGGGCCCCATGGCTACACCTTC
CDR3aa: CASSQDFGGPHGYTF

d_gene: TRBD1
abundance: many
v_gene: TRBV27
j_gene: TRBJ1-6
CDR3nt: TGTGCCAGCAGTTTCGGGACAGGGGGCGGGTCACCCCTCCACTTT
CDR3aa: CASSFGTGGGSPLHF

d_gene: TRBD2
abundance: many
v_gene: TRBV12-3/TRBV12-4
j_gene: TRBJ2-5
CDR3nt: TGTGCCAGCATTTCGGGGGGGAAAAAAGAGACCCAGTACTTC
CDR3aa: CASISGGKKETQYF

d_gene: TRBD2
abundance: .
v_gene: TRBV5-5
j_gene: TRBJ2-1
CDR3nt: TGTGCCAGCAGCTTGGATAGCGGGAGGACCAGCACCTACAATGAGCAGTTCTTC
CDR3aa: CASSLDSGRTSTYNEQFF

d_gene: .
abundance: many
v_gene: TRBV7-8
j_gene: TRBJ1-5
CDR3nt: TGTGCCAGCAGCTTAACTCCCGGAATGGAACAGCCCCAGCATTTT
CDR3aa: CASSLTPGMEQPQHF

d_gene: TRBD1
abundance: many
v_gene: TRBV5-6
j_gene: TRBJ1-1
CDR3nt: TGTGCCAGCAGGGACAGGGGGACTGAAGCTTTCTTT
CDR3aa: CASRDRGTEAFF

d_gene: .
abundance: many
v_gene: TRBV12-3/TRBV12-4
j_gene: TRBJ1-1
CDR3nt: TGTGCCAGCAGTTTAACACAGGGAGGTCACGCTGAAGCTTTCTTT
CDR3aa: CASSLTQGGHAEAFF

d_gene: .
abundance: many
v_gene: TRBV12-3/TRBV12-4
j_gene: TRBJ2-7
CDR3nt: TGTGCCAGCAGCCCCGTGACAGGACATAGGCGCGAGCAGTACTTC
CDR3aa: CASSPVTGHRREQYF

d_gene: .
abundance: many
v_gene: TRBV7-2
j_gene: TRBJ1-3
CDR3nt: TGTGCCAGCAGCGGCCGGACTCAGGGATCTGGAAACACCATATATTTT
CDR3aa: CASSGRTQGSGNTIYF

d_gene: .
abundance: .
v_gene: TRBV12-3/TRBV12-4
j_gene: TRBJ2-1
CDR3nt: TGTGCCAGCACCTACGGACAGGAGCAGTTCTTC
CDR3aa: CASTYGQEQFF

d_gene: TRBD1
abundance: many
v_gene: TRBV5-1
j_gene: TRBJ2-4
CDR3nt: TGCGCCAGCAGACAGGGGGCCAAAAACATTCAGTACTTC
CDR3aa: CASRQGAKNIQYF